This T cell receptor beta chain was obtained from a study of OX40 agonist ivuxolimab in advanced cancers. This CDR3 has 14 amino acids. Germline CDR1 is SGHTA and CDR2 is FQGNSA. V was cut by 6 bases and J by 4 bases, with 13 bases left in between. Profiled with immunoSEQ multiplex PCR; TCRdb holds only in-frame clones, not every one. The sample carries 78,000 or so clones, 92% recorded once. The source material was CD4+ or CD8+ T cells sorted from blood, sampled in a trial of the OX40 agonist ivuxolimab. This sequence originates from an adult with an advanced solid tumor such as melanoma, head and neck, liver or kidney cancer. This rearrangement joins TRBV7-2 to TRBJ2-1; the D is unclear. CDR3 sequence reads: CASSYSRVYNEQFF. The DNA for the CDR3 is TGTGCCAGCAGTTACAGCCGGGTTTACAATGAGCAGTTCTTC. Combining the CDR3 with reference TRBV7-2 and TRBJ2-1 gives the whole variable domain GAGVSQSPSNKVTEKGKDVELRCDPISGHTALYWYRQSLGQGLEFLIYFQGNSAPDKSGLPSDRFSAERTGGSVSTLTIQRTQQEDSAVYLCASSYSRVYNEQFFGPGTRLTVL.